The following is a T cell receptor beta chain sequence with its context. Its antigen is currently not known. No much larger clone exists at a distance of one base, and base qualities are not known. This sample is drawn from a study of blood T cell repertoires in COVID-19 (dated by TCRdb to 2018 to 2021). At the level of the whole study: Samples covering the acute and convalescent phases of COVID-19 were provided by collaborators in the United States, Italy and Spain. The prospective study material was composed of cDNA or gDNA derived from T cells, B-cell-depleted T cells, or PBMCs. Subjects who had been exposed to COVID-19, were actively infected with it, or had recovered from it provided the deeply sampled blood TCRbeta repertoires that made up the dataset. A freely available public database, intended as a resource for researchers studying the immune response to SARS-CoV-2, is where the repertoires were released. Samples came from the ongoing ImmuneRACE study (first 160 participants) plus 1,254 subjects from 6 global collaborators. A de-identified subject ID, COVID-19 status, age in years and sex were almost always included in the sample metadata. Where available, HLA class I and class II types were taken from metadata supplied by the sample provider and were not determined by assay-based typing.

TCRbeta CDR3 regions were amplified from genomic DNA using the immunoSEQ Assay, a bias-controlled multiplex PCR. The authors' analysis ran thus. The number of nucleated cells in each sample was estimated from the amplification of reference gene primers within the assay. To quantify the absolute abundance of each unique TCRbeta CDR3 rearrangement, sequence reads were collapsed and filtered. For each sample, productive Simpson clonality was calculated as the square root of Simpson's diversity index over productive rearrangements. Entries here come from immuneACCESS through TCRdb and include only in-frame sequences with V and J called. Some clones fail to appear in such tables; in the studies checked, an unresolved V gene covers under half of the shortfall, and the cause of the remainder is unknown. D and trimming were read from the DNA, whereas the V and J calls and clone size are those reported in that table. Counted in this sample were 55,000 to 75,000 clones; roughly 82% of them appeared once. About 16% of the sample is taken by the ten largest.

The paper's findings and limits, for the study overall: Clinical and demographic metadata were provided uncurated, with the amount varying by source and participant.

The CDR3 sequence holds 16 residues, the cysteine and phenylalanine included. The read is trimmed to its CDR3 DNA, 48 bases read in frame from base 1. As encoded in the germline V gene, CDR1 is LGHNA while CDR2 is YNFKEQ. V was cut back by 2 bases and J by 2 bases, leaving a gap of 13 bases between them. The collaborating institutions used their own protocols to collect whole blood in K2EDTA tubes. For TCRbeta analysis, collaborators shipped samples in one of three forms: frozen whole blood, isolated PBMCs, or DNA extracted from either of those sample types. The sequence was collected from a man older than 75 with active COVID-19. The sequencing sample was made of peripheral blood. The rearranged chain carries TRBV4-2 and TRBJ2-1; the D gene is perhaps TRBD1, on 6 matching bases. CDR3 loop: CASSQNREQTYNEQFF. The nucleotide sequence reads TGTGCCAGCAGCCAAAACAGGGAACAGACCTACAATGAGCAGTTCTTC.